The 24 T cell receptor beta chains presented below share a single source sample, sequenced in a study of blood T cell repertoires in COVID-19. Assay: immunoSEQ multiplex PCR; the TCRdb copy retains only in-frame clones and omits some. This sample yields about 59,000 clones, of which around 80% are seen a single time; roughly 12% belongs to the top ten. The source material was peripheral blood. Receptor source: a man at least 80 years old with acute or convalescent COVID-19.

The CDR3 DNA reads as TGTGCCATCACCCCCGACAGGGGAAGCTCCTACGAGCAGTACTTC. It specifies CAITPDRGSSYEQYF. The rearrangement joins TRBV10-3 to TRBJ2-7; TRBD1 agrees at 8 bases. The CDR3 runs to 15 residues. V lost 7 bases and J lost 0; bases outside the gene matches: 8. The germline CDR1 and CDR2 sequences are ENHRY and SYGVKD.

V gene TRBV6-1 combines with J gene TRBJ1-2; a weak D match, TRBD1 (5 bases). In germline, CDR1 is MNHNS, CDR2 SASEGT. V was shortened by 3 bases and J by 8 bases, with 13 bases between the two germline ends. The CDR3 contains 13 residues. The CDR3 sequence: CASSESGKVGYTF. The CDR3 nucleotides read TGTGCCAGCAGTGAGTCAGGGAAGGTGGGCTACACCTTC.

This chain connects TRBV30 to TRBJ2-1; 12 bases line up with TRBD2. Germline V CDR1 and CDR2: GTSNPN, SVGIG (reference sequence). The CDR3 length is 17 residues. V was pared by 0 bases and J by 4 bases, with 7 bases of the junction left unmatched. The CDR3 protein is CAWSVLASGRVYNEQFF. Written as DNA, the CDR3 is TGTGCCTGGAGTGTACTGGCTAGCGGGAGGGTTTACAATGAGCAGTTCTTC.

This CDR3 is CASSLAPTGNRETQYF. CDR3 nucleotide sequence: TGTGCCAGCAGCTTAGCCCCGACAGGGAATAGAGAGACCCAGTACTTC. The chain couples TRBV11-3 to TRBJ2-5, with 7 positions matching TRBD1. Looked up from germline, CDR1 is SGHNT and CDR2 is YENEEA. CDR3 length equals 16 residues. V lost 1 base to trimming and J lost 4 bases; unmatched junction nucleotides: 9.

In this sample, this clone turned up once. J is TRBJ2-3 and V is TRBV20-1; TRBD1 is a possible D gene (6 bases). The CDR3 sequence is 11 residues long. Trimming took off 6 bases at V and 5 bases at J, with 9 bases between the two ends. Germline V gene sequence: CDR1 DFQATT, CDR2 SNEGSKA (reference sequence). Here the CDR3 reads CSAEQGDTQYF. CDR3 DNA: TGCAGTGCAGAACAGGGAGATACGCAGTATTTT.

This chain joins TRBV19 and TRBJ1-2; 8 bases are a match to TRBD1. Trimming took 4 bases from V and 2 from J; bases not matched to a gene: 6. The CDR3 length is 15 residues. The V gene's germline CDR1 is LNHDA and CDR2 SQIVND (reference sequence). The CDR3: CASSTGQGGNYGYTF. Written as DNA, the CDR3 is TGTGCCAGTAGTACCGGACAGGGTGGGAACTATGGCTACACCTTC. The full variable domain, in which reference TRBV19 and TRBJ1-2 provide the parts outside the CDR3, is DGGITQSPKYLFRKEGQNVTLSCEQNLNHDAMYWYRQDPGQGLRLIYYSQIVNDFQKGDIAEGYSVSREKKESFPLTVTSAQKNPTAFYLCASSTGQGGNYGYTFGSGTRLTVV.

This rearrangement joins TRBV5-5 to TRBJ1-3; the D is unclear. The CDR3 runs 15 residues. Trimming cost V 2 bases and J 0 bases, with 9 bases left between them. Germline CDR1 and CDR2: SGHKS and YYEKEE (reference sequence). The CDR3 region is CASSLSVSSGNTIYF. The CDR3, as DNA: TGTGCCAGCAGCTTATCGGTGAGCTCTGGAAACACCATATATTTT.

The chain uses TRBV7-9 and TRBJ2-1; 14 bases line up with TRBD2. Per germline, CDR1 SEHNR and CDR2 FQNEAQ (reference sequence). CDR3 length equals 17 residues. J lost 7 bases, V lost 1 base, and 6 bases had no gene match. For the CDR3, the DNA is TGTGCCAGCAGCTTAGGGGGACTAGCGGGAGTATCAAATGAGCAGTTCTTC. It is translated as CASSLGGLAGVSNEQFF.

The rearrangement uses TRBV9 and TRBJ1-4; maybe TRBD1 (6 bases). The germline V gene encodes CDR1 SGDLS and CDR2 YYNGEE. V lost 4 bases and J lost 7, with 14 bases in between. This CDR3 is 14 amino acids long. DNA for the CDR3: TGTGCCAGCAGCCCGACAGGTGTCGGTGAAAAACTGTTTTTT. This codes for CASSPTGVGEKLFF.

The chain employs TRBV9 and TRBJ2-5; maybe TRBD1 (6 bases). In germline, CDR1 is SGDLS, CDR2 YYNGEE. The CDR3 runs 14 residues. With 0 bases removed from V and 5 bases from J, the gap between germline ends came to 11 bases. Written as DNA, the CDR3 is TGTGCCAGCAGCGTAGGGGGGCGCGGGGAGACCCAGTACTTC. Its translation is CASSVGGRGETQYF.

The chain uses TRBV18 and TRBJ2-3; possible D gene TRBD2, 5 bases. The germline CDR1 and CDR2 sequences are KGHSH and LQKENI. This CDR3 is 14 amino acids long. V was trimmed by 3 bases and J by 4 bases, leaving 11 bases between them. This CDR3 reads CASSPLVEADTQYF. CDR3 nucleotide sequence: TGTGCCAGCTCACCTCTCGTGGAGGCAGATACGCAGTATTTT.

The chain couples TRBV5-5 to TRBJ1-5; D is uncertain. The germline gives CDR1 SGHKS, CDR2 YYEKEE (reference sequence). This CDR3 contains 14 residues. Between the trimmed V and J ends, which lost 0 bases and 3 bases, there was a span of 7 bases. CDR3 sequence reads: CASSLGYDNQPQHF. The CDR3 DNA is TGTGCCAGCAGCTTGGGCTACGACAATCAGCCCCAGCATTTT.

This clone appeared a single time. This chain links TRBV11-2 with TRBJ2-5; 10 positions match TRBD2. J was trimmed by 5 bases and V by 5 bases; bases with no gene match: 11. Germline CDR1 is SGHAT and CDR2 is FQNNGV. The CDR3 runs 16 residues. As DNA, the CDR3 is TGTGCCAGCAGCGTCGGGACTAGCGCCTATCGTGAGACCCAGTACTTC. Translating it yields CASSVGTSAYRETQYF.

The genes are TRBV5-1 and TRBJ2-3, with 10 bases lining up with TRBD2. CDR1 and CDR2 (germline): SGHRS, YFSETQ. Trimming at V came to 1 base and at J to 3 bases, leaving 2 bases not matched to a gene. There are 15 residues in the CDR3. The DNA for the CDR3 is TGCGCCAGCAGCTTGAATAGCGGGAGGACAGATACGCAGTATTTT. Its protein is CASSLNSGRTDTQYF.

This clone was seen more than once but under ten times. This sequence joins TRBV3-1 (or the pseudogene TRBV3-2) and TRBJ1-2; 9 bases align to TRBD1. The CDR3 is 17 residues long. V lost 0 bases to trimming and J lost 6 bases; unmatched junction nucleotides: 11. Germline V gives CDR1 LGHDT, CDR2 YNNKEL (reference sequence). The CDR3 protein is CASSQELDRGPGDGYTF. DNA of the CDR3: TGTGCCAGCAGCCAAGAGCTGGACAGGGGACCGGGCGATGGCTACACCTTC.

This clone was observed a single time. The rearrangement uses TRBV5-4 and TRBJ2-2, with 7 nucleotides matching TRBD1. The CDR3 spans 13 residues. Losses at the gene ends were 4 bases for V and 6 bases for J; bases not matched to a gene: 3. CDR1 and CDR2 (germline): SGHNT, YYREEE (reference sequence). The CDR3 DNA sequence: TGTGCCAGCAGCCGACAGGGATCCGGGGAGCTGTTTTTT. Its translation: CASSRQGSGELFF.

This clone showed up just a few times. V is TRBV4-1 and J is TRBJ1-2, with TRBD1 identical over 12 bases. V was clipped by 2 bases and J by 8 bases; unmatched bases: 12. This CDR3 has 17 amino acids. Germline values: CDR1 MGHRA, CDR2 YSYEKL. CDR3 loop: CASSQRESGQGAIGYTF. The CDR3 DNA reads as TGCGCCAGCAGCCAAAGGGAATCGGGACAGGGGGCGATCGGCTACACCTTC.

The genes are TRBV5-6 and TRBJ2-1; D possibly corresponds to TRBD2 (5 bases). Germline V gives CDR1 SGHDT, CDR2 YYEEEE. V was trimmed by 1 base and J by 9 bases, leaving 8 bases between them. CDR3 length equals 12 residues. The CDR3 spells CASSLSEGEQFF. CDR3 sequence (DNA): TGTGCCAGCAGCTTGAGCGAGGGTGAGCAGTTCTTC.

The chain links TRBV19 to TRBJ1-5; D gene ambiguous. Deletions cut 9 bases from V and 3 bases from J, with 9 bases between. This CDR3 is built from 12 residues. Germline-derived CDR1 and CDR2 are LNHDA and SQIVND (reference sequence). As DNA, the CDR3 is TGTGCCAGCCGGGATCCCAATCAGCCCCAGCATTTT. Translated: CASRDPNQPQHF. Full variable domain (remainder filled in from reference TRBV19 and TRBJ1-5): DGGITQSPKYLFRKEGQNVTLSCEQNLNHDAMYWYRQDPGQGLRLIYYSQIVNDFQKGDIAEGYSVSREKKESFPLTVTSAQKNPTAFYLCASRDPNQPQHFGDGTRLSIL.

The chain has TRBV7-9 and TRBJ1-2, with D possibly TRBD1 on 5 matching bases. V lost 5 bases, J lost 2 bases, and 12 bases lay in between. CDR3 size: 14 residues. The germline V gene has CDR1 SEHNR and CDR2 FQNEAQ (reference sequence). CDR3 sequence reads: CASSQTGENYGYTF. CDR3 DNA: TGTGCCAGCAGCCAAACAGGAGAGAACTATGGCTACACCTTC.

J is TRBJ2-1 and V is TRBV24-1; 8 bases agree with TRBD1. The CDR3 contains 13 residues. Germline V gene data show CDR1 as KGHDR and CDR2 as SFDVKD. V gave up 10 bases and J gave up 4 bases; unmatched junction bases: 5. CDR3 residues: CATGQGSYNEQFF. The CDR3 coding sequence is TGTGCCACTGGACAGGGTTCATACAATGAGCAGTTCTTC.

V usage is TRBV9 and J usage is TRBJ2-3, with D possibly matching TRBD1 (5 bases). Germline V gene sequence: CDR1 SGDLS, CDR2 YYNGEE. The CDR3 is 13 residues long. Trimming took off 0 bases at V and 8 bases at J, with 10 bases between the two ends. CDR3 sequence: CASSVDRGGTQYF. The CDR3 nucleotides read TGTGCCAGCAGCGTAGATAGGGGCGGTACGCAGTATTTT.

The chain uses TRBV10-3 and TRBJ2-5; 8 bases fit TRBD2. The CDR3 contains 14 residues. V dropped 3 bases and J dropped 2; count of bases not matched to a gene: 2. Germline assignment: CDR1 ENHRY and CDR2 SYGVKD. The CDR3 DNA is TGTGCCATCAGTGAACGGGGGGGACAAGAGACCCAGTACTTC. Translated: CAISERGGQETQYF.

This clone was seen more than once but under ten times. The chain has TRBV14 and TRBJ2-1; 11 bases match TRBD2. Germline CDR1 and CDR2: SGHDN and FVKESK. Unmatched junction bases numbered 11, after V lost 5 bases and J lost 8 bases. The CDR3 is 16 amino acids. CDR3 loop: CASSFDSGRALDEQFF. The CDR3 DNA reads TGTGCCAGCAGCTTCGATAGCGGGAGGGCTCTCGATGAGCAGTTCTTC. The full variable domain, in which reference TRBV14 and TRBJ2-1 provide the parts outside the CDR3, is EAGVTQFPSHSVIEKGQTVTLRCDPISGHDNLYWYRRVMGKEIKFLLHFVKESKQDESGMPNNRFLAERTGGTYSTLKVQPAELEDSGVYFCASSFDSGRALDEQFFGPGTRLTVL.